A single sample is the source of the 5 T cell receptor beta chains below, sequenced in a study of Ad26.COV2.S vaccination and SARS-CoV-2 variants. The treatment here: roughly 20 received Ad26.COV2.S at low or high dose, single or two shots; 5 received placebo; per-sample allocation not given. After the first vaccine or placebo injection, samples were drawn on day 63. This table comes from immunoSEQ multiplex PCR, and its TCRdb copy is limited to in-frame clones, with some not included. The repertoire holds hundreds of thousands of clones, with about nine tenths as singletons. The specimen was peripheral blood, collected in a trial of Ad26.COV2.S vaccine versus placebo. These receptors came from a person aged 18-65 years who received the Ad26.COV2.S COVID-19 vaccine or a placebo.

This chain joins TRBV7-9 and TRBJ1-4, with TRBD1 identical over 11 bases. CDR1 is SEHNR, CDR2 FQNEAQ, per germline (reference sequence). Trimming took 5 bases from V and 5 from J; bases not matched to a gene: 4. CDR3 length: 15 residues. The CDR3 protein is CASSAGTGGNEKLFF. The CDR3 DNA follows: TGTGCCAGCAGCGCCGGGACAGGGGGGAATGAAAAACTGTTTTTT.

This clone occurred once. The gene calls are TRBV28 and TRBJ2-7; 8 bases fit TRBD1. J lost 3 bases, V lost 6 bases, and 10 bases had no gene match. The CDR3 length is 15 residues. In germline, CDR1 is MDHEN, CDR2 SYDVKM. CDR3 protein: CASRSGGQGHYEQYF. CDR3 in DNA: TGTGCCAGCAGGTCGGGCGGACAGGGACACTACGAGCAGTACTTC.

This clone was recorded a few times. The chain joins TRBV7-2 to TRBJ1-5; 7 bases line up with TRBD1. Germline V CDR1 and CDR2: SGHTA, FQGNSA. Trimming took 5 bases from V and 4 from J; bases not matched to a gene: 8. This CDR3 has 15 amino acids. The CDR3 reads CASSPRDSLNQPQHF. As DNA, the CDR3 is TGTGCCAGCAGCCCCCGGGACAGTCTAAATCAGCCCCAGCATTTT.

This CDR3 is CASSPQGVGIQETQYF. The CDR3 nucleotides read TGTGCCAGCAGCCCGCAGGGGGTGGGGATACAAGAGACCCAGTACTTC. This sequence joins TRBV7-8 and TRBJ2-5; 7 positions match TRBD1. The CDR3 is 16 residues long. Trimming took 5 bases from V and 2 from J; bases not matched to a gene: 11. Germline V gene sequence: CDR1 SGHVS, CDR2 FQNEAQ.

The chain employs TRBV7-2 and TRBJ1-2, with D perhaps TRBD1 (6 bases). With 5 bases removed from V and 4 bases from J, the gap between germline ends came to 17 bases. CDR1 is SGHTA, CDR2 FQGNSA, per germline. This CDR3 comprises 15 residues. The CDR3 sequence is CASSPQTQGGYGYTF. The CDR3 nucleotides read TGTGCCAGCAGCCCTCAGACACAGGGCGGCTATGGCTACACCTTC.